Following are 13 T cell receptor beta chains from one sample sequenced in a study of T cell responses to AZD1222 COVID-19 vaccine. TCRdb's copy holds only in-frame clones and misses some; the assay was immunoSEQ multiplex PCR. This repertoire shows 100,000 or so clones, more than 85% found once; its top ten account for 0.95% to 1.5%. The specimen was peripheral blood, collected on day 0 of AZD1222 vaccination. All receptors derive from an adult in good health.

The gene calls are TRBV7-2 and TRBJ1-2; 7 nucleotides agree with TRBD1. CDR1 and CDR2 from the germline V gene are SGHTA and FQGNSA. V trimming: 2 bases; J trimming: 4 bases; junction bases outside the gene matches: 1. The CDR3 consists of 13 residues. CDR3 sequence: CASSLWDSYGYTF. The CDR3 nucleotides are TGTGCCAGCAGCTTATGGGACAGCTATGGCTACACCTTC.

The chain is built from TRBV19 and TRBJ2-5; the D gene is possibly TRBD2 (6 bases). Deletions cut 6 bases from V and 0 bases from J, with 23 bases between. This CDR3 comprises 18 residues. From germline, CDR1 is LNHDA and CDR2 SQIVND (reference sequence). Written as DNA, the CDR3 is TGTGCCAGTAGACCCGGACAAGGACGGGAGACTAACCAAGAGACCCAGTACTTC. This encodes CASRPGQGRETNQETQYF.

The chain is built from TRBV3-1 (or the pseudogene TRBV3-2) and TRBJ1-5; D might be TRBD1 (5 bases). V was shortened by 7 bases and J by 5 bases, with 18 bases between the two germline ends. Germline CDR1 and CDR2: LGHDT and YNNKEL (reference sequence). The CDR3 contains 15 residues. In DNA, the CDR3 is TGTGCCAGCATTAGGAGGCCGGCCAGGGATCAGCCCCAGCATTTT. Translation: CASIRRPARDQPQHF.

This chain links TRBV19 with TRBJ1-4; tentatively, D is TRBD1 (6 bases). Germline V gene lookup returns CDR1 LNHDA and CDR2 SQIVND (reference sequence). V was pared by 5 bases and J by 4 bases, with 14 bases between. This CDR3 has 15 residues. CDR3 residues: CASSLGGLSNEKLFF. CDR3 coding DNA: TGTGCCAGTAGTTTGGGGGGGCTGAGTAATGAAAAACTGTTTTTT.

In nucleotides, the CDR3 is TGTGCCAGCAGTCCCAGCGTGGGGACCCAGTACTTC. This sequence encodes CASSPSVGTQYF. This rearrangement joins TRBV12-3 or TRBV12-4 to TRBJ2-5; no clear D gene. The CDR3 sequence is 12 residues long. V lost 5 bases and J 7 bases, leaving 11 bases between the germline ends.

The CDR3 is CASSSRDSRANYGYTF. The CDR3 DNA reads TGTGCCAGCAGCTCCCGGGACAGCCGAGCTAACTATGGCTACACCTTC. The chain couples TRBV3-1 (or the pseudogene TRBV3-2) to TRBJ1-2, with 7 bases that match TRBD1. Germline assignment: CDR1 LGHDT and CDR2 YNNKEL (reference sequence). This CDR3 is 16 amino acids long. The ends lost 5 bases at V and 0 bases at J; junction bases unmatched: 9.

The rearrangement uses TRBV19 and TRBJ1-1, with D unclear. Germline values: CDR1 LNHDA, CDR2 SQIVND (reference sequence). This CDR3 has 13 amino acids. V lost 8 bases and J 4 bases, leaving 14 bases between the germline ends. In nucleotides, the CDR3 is TGTGCCAGTTCGAACACGGGGTTCACTGAAGCTTTCTTT. Its protein product is CASSNTGFTEAFF. Together with reference TRBV19 and TRBJ1-1, the CDR3 gives the full variable domain: DGGITQSPKYLFRKEGQNVTLSCEQNLNHDAMYWYRQDPGQGLRLIYYSQIVNDFQKGDIAEGYSVSREKKESFPLTVTSAQKNPTAFYLCASSNTGFTEAFFGQGTRLTVV.

The chain combines TRBV19 with TRBJ1-1; D is unresolved. Germline V CDR1 and CDR2: LNHDA, SQIVND (reference sequence). The CDR3 sequence is 14 residues long. V dropped 6 bases and J dropped 1 base, with 12 bases sitting between them. The CDR3 protein is CASRPGVTNTEAFF. As DNA, the CDR3 is TGTGCCAGTAGACCGGGAGTGACGAACACTGAAGCTTTCTTT.

This chain connects TRBV5-6 to TRBJ1-6; TRBD1 is a possible D gene (5 bases). The germline V gene has CDR1 SGHDT and CDR2 YYEEEE. CDR3 length equals 16 residues. Trimming removed 0 bases at V and 11 bases at J, with 18 bases between. In DNA, the CDR3 is TGTGCCAGCAGCTTGGCCGGAAGGACAAGGCATCCACCCCTCCACTTT. Translated: CASSLAGRTRHPPLHF. The whole variable domain, remainder taken from reference TRBV5-6 and TRBJ1-6, is DAGVTQSPTHLIKTRGQQVTLRCSPKSGHDTVSWYQQALGQGPQFIFQYYEEEERQRGNFPDRFSGHQFPNYSSELNVNALLLGDSALYLCASSLAGRTRHPPLHFGNGTRLTVT.

The V and J genes are TRBV12-3 or TRBV12-4 and TRBJ2-1; TRBD1 agrees at 7 bases. After removal of 6 bases from V and 9 bases from J, the junction contained 5 bases not matched to a gene. The CDR3 has 12 amino acids. Here the CDR3 reads CASSPTGSEQFF. Written as DNA, the CDR3 is TGTGCCAGCAGCCCGACAGGGAGTGAGCAGTTCTTC.

The V gene is TRBV28, the J gene TRBJ2-3, with 8 bases matching TRBD2. The CDR3 consists of 15 residues. V gave up 3 bases and J gave up 2 bases; unmatched junction bases: 4. Germline loops: CDR1 MDHEN, CDR2 SYDVKM. The CDR3 sequence: CASSFTSGFTDTQYF. CDR3 in DNA: TGTGCCAGCAGTTTTACTAGCGGTTTCACAGATACGCAGTATTTT. The whole variable domain, remainder taken from reference TRBV28 and TRBJ2-3, is DVKVTQSSRYLVKRTGEKVFLECVQDMDHENMFWYRQDPGLGLRLIYFSYDVKMKEKGDIPEGYSVSREKKERFSLILESASTNQTSMYLCASSFTSGFTDTQYFGPGTRLTVL.

Worth noting for this clone: Relative to the germline gene, one junction end is altered; a read error may explain this. The chain combines TRBV5-1 with TRBJ1-1; D is undetermined. CDR1 and CDR2 from the germline V gene are SGHRS and YFSETQ. The length of the CDR3 is 13 residues. CDR3 amino acids: CASSLGRNIEAFF. The CDR3 bases are TGCGCCAGCAGCTTGGGTAGGAACATTGAAGCTTTCTTT.

CDR3 region: CAWSGGTQAYEQYF. The CDR3 coding sequence is TGTGCCTGGAGTGGCGGGACTCAGGCCTACGAGCAGTACTTC. The rearrangement uses TRBV30 and TRBJ2-7, with a possible D match to TRBD2 (6 bases). The CDR3 length is 14 residues. The V gene's germline CDR1 is GTSNPN and CDR2 SVGIG (reference sequence). V dropped 1 base and J dropped 2 bases, with 12 bases sitting between them. The full variable domain, with the rest looked up from reference TRBV30 and TRBJ2-7, is SQTIHQWPATLVQPVGSPLSLECTVEGTSNPNLYWYRQAAGRGLQLLFYSVGIGQISSEVPQNLSASRPQDRQFILSSKKLLLSDSGFYLCAWSGGTQAYEQYFGPGTRLTVT.